The 19 T cell receptor beta chains presented below share a single source sample, sequenced in a study of blood T cell repertoires in COVID-19. Method: immunoSEQ multiplex PCR; TCRdb's copy keeps in-frame clones and lacks some. The repertoire holds about 300,000 clones, with around 88% as singletons. Sequenced sample: peripheral blood. These receptors were taken from a woman aged 30 to 39 who had recovered from COVID-19.

The J gene is TRBJ2-1, the V gene TRBV14; no clear D. Germline CDR1 and CDR2: SGHDN and FVKESK. V was trimmed by 4 bases and J by 5 bases, leaving 9 bases between them. CDR3 length equals 13 residues. The CDR3 reads CASSLRRDNEQFF. The CDR3 coding sequence is TGTGCCAGCAGCCTACGACGGGACAATGAGCAGTTCTTC.

The chain joins TRBV19 to TRBJ2-7; 8 bases match TRBD1. Germline CDR1 LNHDA, CDR2 SQIVND (reference sequence). This CDR3 is 14 amino acids long. V was pared by 5 bases and J by 0 bases, with 3 bases of the junction left unmatched. The CDR3 protein is CASSDRGSSYEQYF. Written as DNA, the CDR3 is TGTGCCAGTAGTGACAGGGGCAGCTCCTACGAGCAGTACTTC.

This clone was counted once. The V gene is TRBV11-1, the J gene TRBJ2-2; D perhaps matches TRBD1 (6 bases). CDR3 size: 16 residues. Deletions cut 1 base from V and 6 bases from J, with 15 bases between. Germline V gene sequence: CDR1 SGHAT, CDR2 FQDESV (reference sequence). CDR3: CASSLVYRASSGELFF. As DNA, the CDR3 is TGTGCCAGCAGCTTAGTTTACAGGGCCTCCTCCGGGGAGCTGTTTTTT.

The V gene is TRBV10-3, the J gene TRBJ1-2; 11 nucleotides match TRBD1. The CDR3 extends over 15 amino acids. The germline gives CDR1 ENHRY, CDR2 SYGVKD. V was clipped by 5 bases and J by 6 bases; unmatched bases: 8. CDR3 sequence reads: CAISNPGQGGHGYTF. Here the CDR3 DNA reads TGTGCCATCAGTAATCCGGGACAGGGGGGACATGGCTACACCTTC.

The gene calls are TRBV24-1 and TRBJ1-2, with unresolved D. Germline V CDR1 and CDR2: KGHDR, SFDVKD. Between the trimmed V and J ends, which lost 1 base and 0 bases, there was a span of 5 bases. The CDR3 spans 14 residues. The CDR3 sequence is CATSDFRSNYGYTF. Here the CDR3 DNA reads TGTGCCACCAGTGATTTCCGGTCTAACTATGGCTACACCTTC.

A few counts support this clone. For the CDR3, the DNA is TGTGCCAGCAGCCCTTACAGGGATTTGACTGAAGCTTTCTTT. This codes for CASSPYRDLTEAFF. J is TRBJ1-1 and V is TRBV6-6, with D maybe TRBD1 (6 bases). The germline gives CDR1 MNHNY, CDR2 SVGAGI (reference sequence). V lost 6 bases to trimming and J lost 5 bases, with 16 bases between them. This CDR3 has 14 residues.

CDR3 residues: CASSLSGLSGTEAFF. The CDR3 region has the DNA TGTGCCAGCAGCTTAAGTGGACTCTCGGGGACTGAAGCTTTCTTT. This sequence joins TRBV7-3 and TRBJ1-1; the D is unclear. V was shortened by 1 base and J by 5 bases, with 14 bases between the two germline ends. Germline CDR1 reads SGHTA; CDR2 reads FQGTGA. The CDR3 loop spans 15 amino acids.

The V gene is TRBV5-1, the J gene TRBJ2-5; D perhaps matches TRBD2 (6 bases). Between the trimmed V and J ends, which lost 3 bases and 2 bases, there was a span of 17 bases. This CDR3 region has 16 residues. Per germline, CDR1 SGHRS and CDR2 YFSETQ. CDR3 sequence (DNA): TGCGCCAGCAGCTCCTCCGGGGCCGCGGGGCAAGAGACCCAGTACTTC. Translating gives CASSSSGAAGQETQYF.

This chain's CDR3 is CASSETGFLWGYTF. CDR3 DNA sequence: TGTGCCAGCAGTGAGACAGGGTTTCTTTGGGGCTACACCTTC. The chain has TRBV25-1 and TRBJ1-2; 7 bases line up with TRBD1. The CDR3 runs 14 residues. Per the germline V gene, CDR1 is MGHDK and CDR2 is SYGVNS. J was trimmed by 8 bases and V by 3 bases; bases with no gene match: 9.

V and J are TRBV6-5 and TRBJ1-2; D unclear. Trimming cost V 6 bases and J 2 bases, with 10 bases left between them. This CDR3 contains 13 residues. The germline CDR1 and CDR2 sequences are MNHEY and SVGAGI. As DNA, the CDR3 is TGTGCCAGCAGGGCCGAAACGAACTATGGCTACACCTTC. This encodes CASRAETNYGYTF.

This chain uses TRBV13 with TRBJ1-1; D is unresolved. CDR1 PRHDT and CDR2 FYEKMQ come from the germline V gene (reference sequence). Between the trimmed V and J ends, which lost 5 bases and 2 bases, there was a span of 12 bases. The CDR3 consists of 14 residues. CDR3 residues: CASSQSNVNTEAFF. The CDR3 DNA sequence: TGTGCCAGCAGCCAGTCGAACGTTAACACTGAAGCTTTCTTT.

CDR3 protein: CASSLGRHYEQYF. In nucleotides, the CDR3 is TGTGCCAGCAGCTTGGGGAGGCACTACGAGCAGTACTTC. This chain links TRBV5-6 with TRBJ2-7, with D possibly being TRBD2 (5 bases). This CDR3 comprises 13 residues. In germline, CDR1 is SGHDT, CDR2 YYEEEE. V dropped 0 bases and J dropped 3 bases, with 7 bases sitting between them.

As DNA, the CDR3 is TGTGCCAGCAGCTCTAGACCGAACACTGAAGCTTTCTTT. It encodes CASSSRPNTEAFF. The chain couples TRBV11-2 to TRBJ1-1; D is unresolved. This CDR3 contains 13 residues. The V end lost 4 bases, the J end lost 1 base, and 7 bases lay between the germline ends. Germline CDR1 SGHAT, CDR2 FQNNGV. Filled out from reference TRBV11-2 and TRBJ1-1, the complete variable domain reads EAGVAQSPRYKIIEKRQSVAFWCNPISGHATLYWYQQILGQGPKLLIQFQNNGVVDDSQLPKDRFSAERLKGVDSTLKIQPAKLEDSAVYLCASSSRPNTEAFFGQGTRLTVV.

The CDR3 sequence: CASSDRVQETQYF. For the CDR3, the DNA is TGTGCCAGCAGTGACAGGGTGCAAGAGACCCAGTACTTC. The chain couples TRBV25-1 to TRBJ2-5, with D maybe TRBD1 (5 bases). The V and J ends lost 3 bases and 2 bases respectively, with 7 bases between them. Germline V gives CDR1 MGHDK, CDR2 SYGVNS. The CDR3 runs to 13 residues.

This CDR3 is CASSFGTGMIDEQFF. The DNA for the CDR3 is TGCGCCAGCAGCTTCGGGACAGGGATGATCGATGAGCAGTTCTTC. The chain carries TRBV5-1 and TRBJ2-1; 9 bases match TRBD1. Germline assignment: CDR1 SGHRS and CDR2 YFSETQ. Trimming took 2 bases from V and 8 from J; bases not matched to a gene: 8. CDR3 length: 15 amino acids.

This clone was observed a few times. CDR3 DNA sequence: TGTGCCAGCAGCAGGAACACCGGGGAGCTGTTTTTT. It translates to CASSRNTGELFF. V and J are TRBV2 and TRBJ2-2; D unresolved. V was clipped by 6 bases and J by 1 base, with 3 bases between them. Germline V lookup: CDR1 SNHLY, CDR2 FYNNEI. CDR3 length: 12 residues.

This clone was seen only a few times. The genes are TRBV28 and TRBJ2-5; D unclear. Germline V CDR1 and CDR2: MDHEN, SYDVKM. CDR3 length: 13 amino acids. Between the trimmed V and J ends, which lost 2 bases and 5 bases, there was a span of 9 bases. Written as DNA, the CDR3 is TGTGCCAGCAGTTTAATTGGCAGGGAGACCCAGTACTTC. Translating gives CASSLIGRETQYF. The whole variable domain, filled in from reference TRBV28 and TRBJ2-5, reads DVKVTQSSRYLVKRTGEKVFLECVQDMDHENMFWYRQDPGLGLRLIYFSYDVKMKEKGDIPEGYSVSREKKERFSLILESASTNQTSMYLCASSLIGRETQYFGPGTRLLVL.

The chain links TRBV3-1 (or the pseudogene TRBV3-2) to TRBJ1-1, with D maybe TRBD1 (6 bases). Germline loops: CDR1 LGHDT, CDR2 YNNKEL (reference sequence). The CDR3 loop spans 11 amino acids. The V and J ends lost 1 base and 14 bases respectively, with 11 bases between them. The CDR3 region has the DNA TGTGCCAGCAGCCAAGCCCGGGACACCTTCTTT. Translated: CASSQARDTFF.

V usage is TRBV7-9 and J usage is TRBJ1-4; the D gene is possibly TRBD1 (6 bases). V was clipped by 8 bases and J by 4 bases, with 11 bases between them. CDR1 and CDR2 (germline): SEHNR, FQNEAQ (reference sequence). This CDR3 contains 13 residues. The CDR3 region is CASLQGNNEKLFF. The DNA of the CDR3 is TGTGCCAGCTTACAGGGAAATAATGAAAAACTGTTTTTT.